This TCR beta chain is drawn from a study of blood T cell repertoires in COVID-19. Study in general: Samples came from the United States, Italy and Spain, spanning acute and convalescent COVID-19. PBMCs, B-cell-depleted T cells, or T cells were the source of the cDNA or gDNA that made up the material.

The CDR3 is 18 residues long. Trimming stripped 0 bases from V and 2 bases from J, with 16 bases between. The germline CDR1 and CDR2 sequences are LNHDA and SQIVND (reference sequence). Authors' processing steps: Reference gene primer amplification in the assay estimated nucleated cell counts. Assay: immunoSEQ multiplex PCR; the TCRdb copy retains only in-frame clones and omits some. V and J calls and clone size come straight from that table; D and trimming were deduced from the DNA. The profile shows 140,000 to 150,000 clones, 60% to 85% of them singletons. V and J are TRBV19 and TRBJ1-4; possible D gene TRBD1, 6 bases. The sequence derives from a middle-aged man with acute or convalescent COVID-19. The sequenced sample was peripheral blood. The chain's CDR3 is CASSIDSQGTSTNEKLFF. CDR3 nucleotide sequence: TGTGCCAGTAGTATAGATTCACAGGGTACGAGTACTAATGAAAAACTGTTTTTT.